This TCR beta chain is from a study of blood T cell repertoires in COVID-19. Study background: Specimens from acute and convalescent COVID-19 originated in the United States, Italy and Spain. PBMCs, B-cell-depleted T cells, or T cells were the source of the cDNA or gDNA that made up the material.

Original processing methods: Reference gene primer amplification yielded estimated nucleated cell counts. TCRdb's copy holds only in-frame clones and misses some; the assay was immunoSEQ multiplex PCR. That table is the source of V, J and clone size, and D and trimming were worked out from the DNA. There are about 99,000 clones in the sample; roughly 90% occur only once, and roughly 6.2% lies in the top ten. The CDR3 is made up of 15 amino acids. Germline CDR1 and CDR2: MNHEY and SVGAGI. Trimming removed 4 bases from V and 9 bases from J; junction bases left unmatched: 5. This TCR came from a human donor in a cohort sampled during active COVID-19. Specimen: peripheral blood. The chain recombines TRBV6-5 with TRBJ2-1; 14 bases fit TRBD2. CDR3 sequence reads: CASSWTSGGMSEQFF. In DNA form, the CDR3 reads TGTGCCAGCAGTTGGACTAGCGGGGGGATGAGTGAGCAGTTCTTC.